This TCR beta chain was captured in a study of spatial heterogeneity in lung cancer. CDR3 size: 14 residues. The V and J ends lost 6 bases and 1 base respectively, with 11 bases between them. Germline assignment: CDR1 MNHNS and CDR2 SASEGT. Noted time point: blood at routine non-recurrence follow-up after resection. Whole RNA from tumor, nontumor lung or frozen PBMC was sequenced unsorted. A few counts support this clonotype. A single record per CDR3 protein comes from TCRdb applying MiXCR to the 5' RACE reads. The repertoire holds fewer than 55,000 distinct CDR3 sequences, with 6.5% to 7.5% as singletons.

The chain is built from TRBV6-1 and TRBJ2-3; D unresolved. This TCR derives from a female donor with early-stage non-small cell lung cancer. The sample consisted of PBMCs, taken at follow-up. The CDR3 region is CASSPRLGTDTQYF. Here the CDR3 DNA reads TGTGCCAGCAGCCCCAGGTTGGGCACAGATACGCAGTATTTT.